These 16 T cell receptor beta chains originate from one sample sequenced in a study of blood T cells in healthy people across ages. Then a second PCR, running about 6 to 12 cycles, was carried out with a sample-barcoded 5' primer and a J-beta primer mix. TCRdb called the 5' RACE reads again in MiXCR, with one record for every CDR3 protein. The sample shows about 730,000 distinct CDR3 sequences, about 42% of them seen only once. The sequenced sample was blood. These TCRs come from a woman in her sixties or seventies in good health.

The chain recombines TRBV4-1 with TRBJ2-7; D may be TRBD1 or TRBD2 (5 bases each). The CDR3 is made up of 19 amino acids. CDR1 is MGHRA and CDR2 is YSYEKL in the germline V gene. The V and J ends lost 0 bases and 6 bases respectively, with 27 bases between them. CDR3 nucleotide sequence: TGCGCCAGCAGCCAAGATTTCAGGGATGTCGGTAGCGTCTCGATCGAGCAGTACTTC. Translating it yields CASSQDFRDVGSVSIEQYF.

The J gene is TRBJ1-4, the V gene TRBV6-6, with D hard to call. Deletions cut 5 bases from V and 6 bases from J, with 10 bases between. In germline, CDR1 is MNHNY, CDR2 SVGAGI (reference sequence). CDR3 length: 13 amino acids. CDR3 DNA sequence: TGTGCCAGCAGTCCCGGGATTTATGAAAAACTGTTTTTT. Protein product: CASSPGIYEKLFF.

The chain is built from TRBV2 and TRBJ2-5, with D hard to call. The CDR3 is 18 amino acids. Germline CDR1 is SNHLY and CDR2 is FYNNEI. V was cut by 4 bases and J by 5 bases, with 26 bases left in between. CDR3 coding DNA: TGTGCCAGCAGTGGTCCCATCCCGGCCGTTGCACTTGCGGAGACCCAGTACTTC. Encoded protein: CASSGPIPAVALAETQYF.

The chain combines TRBV6-2 or TRBV6-3 with TRBJ2-1; D may be TRBD1 (5 bases). Trimming left V 6 bases short and J 1 base short, with 13 bases between. In germline, CDR1 is MNHEY, CDR2 SVGEGT. The CDR3 consists of 15 residues. This CDR3 reads CASSPRALSYNEQFF. The CDR3 DNA is TGTGCCAGCAGCCCCAGGGCCCTATCCTACAATGAGCAGTTCTTC.

The CDR3 reads CASSFDETQYF. Here the CDR3 DNA reads TGCGCCAGCAGCTTTGATGAGACCCAGTACTTC. The chain uses TRBV5-1 and TRBJ2-5; D is unclear. CDR1 and CDR2 (germline): SGHRS, YFSETQ. This CDR3 has 11 amino acids. V was clipped by 2 bases and J by 5 bases, with 4 bases between them.

This clonotype was seen a few times. This sequence joins TRBV29-1 and TRBJ2-3; 8 bases are shared with TRBD1. The CDR3 is 14 amino acids. With 8 bases clipped from V and 1 base from J, the junction kept 8 bases outside the gene matches. Germline CDR1 and CDR2: SQVTM and ANQGSEA. The DNA for the CDR3 is TGCAGCAGCACCGGGACAGGAGGCACAGATACGCAGTATTTT. Its translation: CSSTGTGGTDTQYF.

The CDR3 loop reads CASSPGWTGNTEAFF. As DNA, the CDR3 is TGTGCCAGCAGCCCCGGATGGACGGGGAACACTGAAGCTTTCTTT. The chain recombines TRBV12-3 or TRBV12-4 with TRBJ1-1, with D uncertain. Trimming took off 6 bases at V and 1 base at J, with 15 bases between the two ends. The length of the CDR3 is 15 residues.

V and J are TRBV13 and TRBJ2-2, with 15 bases lining up with TRBD2. This CDR3 comprises 20 residues. V lost 4 bases and J lost 1; bases outside the gene matches: 10. CDR1 is PRHDT and CDR2 is FYEKMQ in the germline V gene (reference sequence). The CDR3 is CASSSGNVGLAGGNTGELFF. The CDR3 nucleotides read TGTGCCAGCAGCTCCGGAAATGTGGGACTAGCGGGGGGGAACACCGGGGAGCTGTTTTTT.

This clonotype has at least ten counts. This chain joins TRBV20-1 and TRBJ2-7; 7 bases map to TRBD1. This CDR3 spans 14 amino acids. V lost 6 bases to trimming and J lost 2 bases; unmatched junction nucleotides: 10. Germline V gene lookup returns CDR1 DFQATT and CDR2 SNEGSKA (reference sequence). The CDR3, as DNA: TGCAGTGCCCGCAGAGAGACAGGGCCCTACGAGCAGTACTTC. Translation gives CSARRETGPYEQYF.

The table lists this clonotype with a few counts. The chain recombines TRBV20-1 with TRBJ1-5; 7 bases agree with TRBD1. The CDR3 loop spans 14 amino acids. Germline trimming cut 6 bases from V and 1 base from J; bases unmatched to any gene: 6. From germline, CDR1 is DFQATT and CDR2 SNEGSKA (reference sequence). CDR3 protein: CSAPRQGSNQPQHF. The CDR3 DNA sequence: TGCAGTGCCCCTAGACAGGGCAGCAATCAGCCCCAGCATTTT.

The chain has TRBV9 and TRBJ2-7, with D hard to call. The CDR3 covers 14 residues. The germline gives CDR1 SGDLS, CDR2 YYNGEE. V was clipped by 4 bases and J by 2 bases, with 13 bases between them. The CDR3 here is CASSPGLPPYEQYF. Written as DNA, the CDR3 is TGTGCCAGCAGCCCCGGATTACCCCCCTACGAGCAGTACTTC.

A remark on this clonotype: At one end the junction does not follow the germline gene, possibly because of a read error. The V gene is TRBV11-2, the J gene TRBJ2-5; tentative D call: TRBD2 (6 bases). Germline loops: CDR1 SGHAT, CDR2 FQNNGV. The CDR3 covers 15 residues. The CDR3 here is CASSPNTGVREIQYF. The CDR3 DNA is TGTGCCAGCAGCCCCAATACGGGGGTGCGAGAGATCCAGTACTTC. Full variable domain (outside the CDR3, taken from reference TRBV11-2 and TRBJ2-5): EAGVAQSPRYKIIEKRQSVAFWCNPISGHATLYWYQQILGQGPKLLIQFQNNGVVDDSQLPKDRFSAERLKGVDSTLKIQPAKLEDSAVYLCASSPNTGVREIQYFGPGTRLLVL.

J is TRBJ2-3 and V is TRBV5-5, with D unresolved. Germline V gives CDR1 SGHKS, CDR2 YYEKEE (reference sequence). CDR3 length: 15 residues. The ends were cut back, 3 bases at V and 4 bases at J, with 15 bases in the middle. The CDR3 loop reads CASSWAAGVSDTQYF. The CDR3 DNA reads TGTGCCAGCAGCTGGGCCGCAGGAGTGTCAGATACGCAGTATTTT. Supplemented by reference TRBV5-5 and TRBJ2-3, the full variable domain reads DAGVTQSPTHLIKTRGQQVTLRCSPISGHKSVSWYQQVLGQGPQFIFQYYEKEERGRGNFPDRFSARQFPNYSSELNVNALLLGDSALYLCASSWAAGVSDTQYFGPGTRLTVL.

This clonotype was observed a handful of times. The chain uses TRBV12-3 or TRBV12-4 and TRBJ1-5; tentative D call: TRBD1 (6 bases). The CDR3 length is 14 residues. V was trimmed by 5 bases and J by 10 bases, leaving 18 bases between them. CDR3 DNA: TGTGCCAGCAGTATTACAGGGTCCAGGTCCCCCCAGCATTTT. It specifies CASSITGSRSPQHF.

This rearrangement joins TRBV12-3 or TRBV12-4 to TRBJ1-1, with TRBD1 as a possible D gene (6 bases). Between the trimmed V and J ends, which lost 11 bases and 1 base, there was a span of 14 bases. The CDR3 covers 13 residues. The CDR3 DNA sequence: TGTGCCTCGGACAGTACGACGAACACTGAAGCTTTCTTT. Translated, it gives CASDSTTNTEAFF.

In this sample, this clonotype turned up a few times. This rearrangement joins TRBV9 to TRBJ2-5; the D is unclear. CDR1 is SGDLS and CDR2 is YYNGEE in the germline V gene. Trimming removed 2 bases from V and 2 bases from J, with 19 bases in between. The CDR3 extends over 17 amino acids. The CDR3 region has the DNA TGTGCCAGCAGCGTTTTCGATCGGTCAGGAGAGCAAGAGACCCAGTACTTC. Residues: CASSVFDRSGEQETQYF.